This note documents a single T cell receptor beta chain sequence. Its specificity is not known. The sample is drawn from a study of post-analysis software for immune sequencing data. Across the study: Relapsing-remitting, secondary progressive and progressive-relapsing forms of multiple sclerosis all featured among disease courses. Whole-study findings and limits: There was significantly lower normalized Chao1 diversity in multiple sclerosis patients than in controls. Under the F measure, samples that were prepared in one batch clustered strongly together. Controls showed lower frequencies than patients for roughly five TRBV segments, and TRBV5-6, TRBV5-1 and TRBV20-1 were among these.

Unique molecular identifiers had been added to the TCR beta cDNA libraries. The authors obtained 540,000 or so cDNA molecules from roughly 1 to 10 million T cells. TCRdb passed the PCR reads through MiXCR, listing each CDR3 protein once. The sample yields a few hundred thousand distinct CDR3 sequences, 45% seen once. There are 16 residues in the CDR3. Germline CDR1 DFQATT, CDR2 SNEGSKA (reference sequence). Germline trimming cut 5 bases from V and 13 bases from J; bases unmatched to any gene: 20. The sample consisted of blood. The source of this sequence is a girl aged 5 to 17 with multiple sclerosis. This chain links TRBV20-1 with TRBJ2-4; 10 nucleotides align to TRBD1. The CDR3 DNA follows: TGCAGTGCTTCCAGCCGGGACAGGGGATATACGAAGGAGCAGTACTTC. Translation gives CSASSRDRGYTKEQYF.